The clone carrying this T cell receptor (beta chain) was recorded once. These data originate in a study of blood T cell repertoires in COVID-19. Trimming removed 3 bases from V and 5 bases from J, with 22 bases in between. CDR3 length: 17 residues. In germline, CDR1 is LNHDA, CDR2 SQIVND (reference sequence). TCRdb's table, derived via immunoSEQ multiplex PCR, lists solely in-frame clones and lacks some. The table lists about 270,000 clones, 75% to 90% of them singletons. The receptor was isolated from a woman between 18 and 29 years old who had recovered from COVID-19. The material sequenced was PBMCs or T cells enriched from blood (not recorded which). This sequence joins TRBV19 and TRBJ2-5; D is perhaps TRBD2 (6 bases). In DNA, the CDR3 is TGTGCCAGTAGTATCGAGGGCCTAATGTCCGGAGGGGAGACCCAGTACTTC. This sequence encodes CASSIEGLMSGGETQYF.